The next 8 T cell receptor beta chains were all read from a single sample in a study of STAT5B mutations in CD4+ large granular lymphocyte leukemia (dated by TCRdb to the early 2020s). The library was produced with the immunoSEQ multiplex PCR assay. Held by TCRdb, this immuneACCESS table contains in-frame sequences only and omits some clones. Under half of the omission traces to an unresolved V gene where checked; the cause of the rest is unknown. This sample is represented by approximately 49,000 clones; just over 70% of them were singletons. The ten largest clonotypes hold less than 2% of the sample. The sequencing input was CD4+ T cells from blood buffy coats. These receptors were collected from a human donor in good health.

Only a few counts were recorded for this clone. Here the CDR3 reads CASSELGAANTEAFF. The CDR3 DNA sequence: TGTGCCAGCAGTGAACTGGGGGCAGCGAACACTGAAGCTTTCTTT. The chain carries TRBV2 and TRBJ1-1, with D possibly being TRBD1 (6 bases). CDR3 length: 15 amino acids. The V and J ends lost 2 bases and 1 base respectively, with 11 bases between them. Germline CDR1 and CDR2: SNHLY and FYNNEI.

The chain recombines TRBV11-2 with TRBJ2-7, with 10 bases identical to TRBD1. J was trimmed by 5 bases and V by 5 bases; bases with no gene match: 3. Germline V gene sequence: CDR1 SGHAT, CDR2 FQNNGV. The CDR3 has 13 residues. The CDR3 DNA follows: TGTGCCAGCAGCCGGGACAGGGGCCACGAGCAGTACTTC. Protein sequence: CASSRDRGHEQYF. Based on the CDR3 plus reference TRBV11-2 and TRBJ2-7, the full variable domain is EAGVAQSPRYKIIEKRQSVAFWCNPISGHATLYWYQQILGQGPKLLIQFQNNGVVDDSQLPKDRFSAERLKGVDSTLKIQPAKLEDSAVYLCASSRDRGHEQYFGPGTRLTVT.

J is TRBJ2-7 and V is TRBV5-1; D gene ambiguous. The V and J ends lost 5 bases and 3 bases respectively, with 6 bases between them. This CDR3 is 11 amino acids long. The V gene's germline CDR1 is SGHRS and CDR2 YFSETQ. The CDR3 coding sequence is TGCGCCAGCAGTGGGAACTACGAGCAGTACTTC. Its protein product is CASSGNYEQYF.

The rearrangement links TRBV2 to TRBJ2-5; TRBD1 is a possible D gene (5 bases). Germline CDR1 is SNHLY and CDR2 is FYNNEI. The length of the CDR3 is 13 residues. Deletions cut 4 bases from V and 3 bases from J, with 9 bases between. The chain's CDR3 is CASSALTEETQYF. The DNA for the CDR3 is TGTGCCAGCAGTGCCTTGACAGAAGAGACCCAGTACTTC. Full variable domain (remainder filled in from reference TRBV2 and TRBJ2-5): EPEVTQTPSHQVTQMGQEVILRCVPISNHLYFYWYRQILGQKVEFLVSFYNNEISEKSEIFDDQFSVERPDGSNFTLKIRSTKLEDSAMYFCASSALTEETQYFGPGTRLLVL.

The chain combines TRBV6-5 with TRBJ2-7, with D maybe TRBD2 (6 bases). Germline-derived CDR1 and CDR2 are MNHEY and SVGAGI. V dropped 2 bases and J dropped 4 bases, with 15 bases sitting between them. The CDR3 extends over 15 amino acids. The CDR3: CASSYRIGAGYEQYV. In DNA, the CDR3 is TGTGCCAGCAGTTACCGAATCGGGGCGGGGTACGAGCAGTACGTC.

The chain has TRBV2 and TRBJ1-4; weak D call: TRBD1 (5 bases). The CDR3 totals 15 residues. V lost 4 bases and J 0 bases, leaving 9 bases between the germline ends. CDR1 and CDR2 from the germline V gene are SNHLY and FYNNEI. This CDR3 reads CASSAQGATNEKLFF. The CDR3, as DNA: TGTGCCAGCAGTGCCCAGGGAGCAACTAATGAAAAACTGTTTTTT. Complete variable domain (other parts from reference TRBV2 and TRBJ1-4): EPEVTQTPSHQVTQMGQEVILRCVPISNHLYFYWYRQILGQKVEFLVSFYNNEISEKSEIFDDQFSVERPDGSNFTLKIRSTKLEDSAMYFCASSAQGATNEKLFFGSGTQLSVL.

The sample holds a few counts of this clone. V gene TRBV18 combines with J gene TRBJ1-6; the D gene is possibly TRBD1 (6 bases). Trimming removed 2 bases from V and 6 bases from J, with 8 bases in between. This CDR3 has 14 residues. Germline CDR1 reads KGHSH; CDR2 reads LQKENI. The CDR3 DNA follows: TGTGCCAGCTCACCAACAGGGCTTAATTCACCCCTCCACTTT. Its translation: CASSPTGLNSPLHF. The variable domain in full, with the rest retrieved from reference TRBV18 and TRBJ1-6, is NAGVMQNPRHLVRRRGQEARLRCSPMKGHSHVYWYRQLPEEGLKFMVYLQKENIIDESGMPKERFSAEFPKEGPSILRIQQVVRGDSAAYFCASSPTGLNSPLHFGNGTRLTVT.

The V gene is TRBV10-3, the J gene TRBJ2-7; 15 bases match TRBD2. CDR1 and CDR2 from the germline V gene are ENHRY and SYGVKD. The CDR3 consists of 15 residues. The V segment lost 10 bases and the J segment 7 bases; nucleotides outside the gene matches: 11. CDR3 DNA: TGTGCCACATGCCGGACTAGCGGGGGGGCCGAAGAGCAGTACGTC. Amino acids: CATCRTSGGAEEQYV.